One sample yielded the 3 T cell receptor beta chains listed below, sequenced in a study of blood T cells in healthy people across ages. A second PCR, run for roughly 7 to 12 cycles, used a sample-barcoded 5' primer plus a J-beta primer mix. TCRdb passed the 5' RACE reads through MiXCR, listing each CDR3 protein once. The top ten clones hold more than 4% of a sample with approximately 1.5 million distinct CDR3 sequences, roughly 43% of them seen once. Sequenced sample: blood. These receptors all come from a woman younger than 30 in good health.

The chain is built from TRBV6-5 and TRBJ2-3, with D possibly being TRBD2 (7 bases). Per the germline V gene, CDR1 is MNHEY and CDR2 is SVGAGI. Trimming left V 0 bases short and J 1 base short, with 17 bases between. The CDR3 has 18 amino acids. This CDR3 is CASSYSKAAGAGTDTQYF. The CDR3, as DNA: TGTGCCAGCAGTTACTCGAAAGCGGCGGGGGCAGGCACAGATACGCAGTATTTT.

This clonotype was picked up a small number of times. The chain has TRBV30 and TRBJ1-2, with 10 bases aligning to TRBD1. The germline gives CDR1 GTSNPN, CDR2 SVGIG (reference sequence). V was clipped by 0 bases and J by 4 bases; unmatched bases: 5. This CDR3 has 15 residues. DNA of the CDR3: TGTGCCTGGAGTGTTCGGACAGGGGGTCCCTATGGCTACACCTTC. It specifies CAWSVRTGGPYGYTF.

V usage is TRBV30 and J usage is TRBJ2-3; the D is unclear. The germline V and J ends were trimmed by 1 base and 4 bases, with 6 bases remaining between them. The CDR3 consists of 12 residues. CDR1 is GTSNPN, CDR2 SVGIG, per germline (reference sequence). CDR3 region: CAWSEYADTQYF. CDR3 nucleotides: TGTGCCTGGAGTGAGTACGCAGATACGCAGTATTTT.